Sequencing of this T cell receptor (beta chain) was carried out in a study of shared clonotypes between healthy human individuals. Clones were read by immunoSEQ multiplex PCR, and TCRdb kept only the in-frame ones, dropping some. The data show 1,400,000 or so clones, approximately 98.5% seen once. The CDR3 totals 11 residues. Germline V gene data show CDR1 as SGHVS and CDR2 as FQNEAQ. Trimming left V 7 bases short and J 8 bases short, with 9 bases between. The chain is built from TRBV7-8 and TRBJ2-1, with D uncertain. This TCR was sampled from a man under 40 in good health. The material sequenced was naive CD4+ T cells sorted from blood. Subset in this sample: CD45RA+ positively selected. This chain's CDR3 is CASNKEDEQFF. CDR3 DNA sequence: TGTGCCAGCAACAAAGAGGATGAGCAGTTCTTC.